This TCR beta chain stems from a study of T-cell reconstitution after alpha-beta-depleted transplantation in children (dated by TCRdb to the mid-2010s). With regard to the full study: Using TCR repertoire profiling, the study quantitatively followed how T-cell immune reconstitution unfolded in children after TCRalphabeta/CD19-depleted allogeneic hematopoietic cell transplantation. Study-level results and caveats: The apparently early recovery of alphabetaT-cell counts about two months after transplant reportedly depended on only several hundred rapidly expanded clones that came from non-depleted graft cells. In some patients, high TCRbeta diversity at day 60 was attributed to recipient T cells and intrathymic progenitors that had survived conditioning. Over the following months the frequencies of hyperexpanded clones went down, and after one year T-cell counts and TCRbeta diversity were mostly credited to newly produced T cells.

Preparation of the library involved PCR. Instrument used: Illumina HiSeq 2500. To normalize quantification of the TCRbeta repertoire, the TCR libraries were built with molecular barcoding that relied on unique molecular identifiers. TCRdb reworked the public reads: Q25 trimming with fastp, MiXCR clone assembly, productive beta chains retained. Each CDR3 protein gets just one entry, which takes the most common genes and DNA from the rows behind it. The sample table holds 530,000 or so distinct CDR3 sequences, of which over 20% were seen once. The ten biggest clones cover 30% to 40% of the sample. CDR1 and CDR2 (SGHTA, FQGNSA) derive from the germline V gene. The CDR3 numbers 13 residues from cysteine through phenylalanine. The sequence is cut down to CDR3 DNA, 39 bases in frame from base 1. Notes on this clonotype: This clone's antigen is unknown. Its ends do not fully match the called genes, so a read error is possible.

The sample's treatment or condition label is to be understood as: allogeneic hematopoietic cell transplantation with graft depleted of TCRalphabeta T cells and CD19 B cells. Transplant recipients were children who received TCRalphabeta/CD19-depleted allogeneic hematopoietic cell grafts. This sequence uses TRBV7-2 and TRBJ2-7; the D region is possibly TRBD1 or TRBD2, each matching across 7 bases. The TCR was taken from a boy in the first two years of life with Wiskott-Aldrich syndrome, due to receive a stem cell transplant. The sample in question was PBMCs, obtained before TCRalphabeta/CD19-depleted stem cell transplant. The nucleotides are TGTGCGAGCAGCGGGACAGACCCCTACGAGCAGTACTTC. Its amino acids are CASSGTDPYEQYF.